The 30 T cell receptor beta chains in this list originate from one sample, sequenced in a study of T cell responses to AZD1222 COVID-19 vaccine. The repertoire was sequenced with immunoSEQ multiplex PCR; TCRdb's copy has only in-frame clones and lacks some. The sample comprises some 86,000 clones, roughly nine tenths of which are singletons, and 5.4% rests with the top ten. Sequenced here: peripheral blood, sampled 28 days after the second AZD1222 dose. The source of these receptors is an adult who received the AZD1222 COVID-19 vaccine.

This chain joins TRBV5-1 and TRBJ1-1; D call uncertain. Trimming took 3 bases from V and 2 from J, leaving 14 bases between them. CDR3 size: 15 residues. CDR1 SGHRS and CDR2 YFSETQ come from the germline V gene. The CDR3: CASSSTSPTNTEAFF. In DNA, the CDR3 is TGCGCCAGCAGCTCGACCTCACCTACCAACACTGAAGCTTTCTTT.

The chain combines TRBV28 with TRBJ1-2, with 10 bases matching TRBD1. The CDR3 contains 16 residues. J was trimmed by 4 bases and V by 4 bases; bases with no gene match: 9. The germline CDR1 and CDR2 sequences are MDHEN and SYDVKM. The CDR3 nucleotides read TGTGCCAGCAGTTCCCCCCCGACAGGGGGCGTCTATGGCTACACCTTC. Encoded protein: CASSSPPTGGVYGYTF.

The V gene is TRBV6-4, the J gene TRBJ1-6; D may be TRBD1 (6 bases). Trimming removed 5 bases at V and 3 bases at J, with 11 bases between. This CDR3 comprises 15 residues. The germline V gene has CDR1 MRHNA and CDR2 SNTAGT. CDR3 bases: TGTGCCAGCAGTACCCACAGGGTCTATAATTCACCCCTCCACTTT. It yields the protein CASSTHRVYNSPLHF.

The genes are TRBV2 and TRBJ1-1, with D maybe TRBD1 (6 bases). In germline, CDR1 is SNHLY, CDR2 FYNNEI. V was shortened by 5 bases and J by 6 bases, with 16 bases between the two germline ends. The length of the CDR3 is 14 residues. This chain's CDR3 is CASSPQPGGAEAFF. CDR3 in DNA: TGTGCCAGCAGTCCCCAGCCTGGGGGCGCTGAAGCTTTCTTT.

This clone was seen once. This chain joins TRBV2 and TRBJ1-1; D perhaps matches TRBD1 (5 bases). This CDR3 is 14 amino acids long. The germline gives CDR1 SNHLY, CDR2 FYNNEI. V was cut by 2 bases and J by 1 base, with 8 bases left in between. This chain's CDR3 is CASSERGGNTEAFF. The DNA of the CDR3 is TGTGCCAGCAGTGAACGGGGGGGGAACACTGAAGCTTTCTTT.

V is TRBV9 and J is TRBJ1-2; TRBD1 matches at 7 bases. CDR3 size: 15 residues. V was pared by 2 bases and J by 8 bases, with 12 bases of the junction left unmatched. The germline CDR1 and CDR2 sequences are SGDLS and YYNGEE. The CDR3, as DNA: TGTGCCAGCAGCGTGGGGACAGCTCCGCCGGGAGGCTACACCTTC. Its protein product is CASSVGTAPPGGYTF.

CDR3: CASSVGPWDGGHYNEQFF. The CDR3 DNA reads as TGTGCCAGCAGCGTAGGGCCCTGGGACGGGGGGCATTACAATGAGCAGTTCTTC. The V call is TRBV9, the J call TRBJ2-1, with a weak D call TRBD2 (7 bases). V was trimmed by 0 bases and J by 4 bases, leaving 20 bases between them. CDR3 size: 18 residues. Germline loops: CDR1 SGDLS, CDR2 YYNGEE. The full variable domain, with the rest looked up from reference TRBV9 and TRBJ2-1, is DSGVTQTPKHLITATGQRVTLRCSPRSGDLSVYWYQQSLDQGLQFLIQYYNGEERAKGNILERFSAQQFPDLHSELNLSSLELGDSALYFCASSVGPWDGGHYNEQFFGPGTRLTVL.

V and J are TRBV24-1 and TRBJ2-5; D gene ambiguous. The CDR3 sequence is 16 residues long. V was pared by 0 bases and J by 2 bases, with 12 bases between. Germline loops: CDR1 KGHDR, CDR2 SFDVKD. The CDR3 reads CATSDLTGSNQETQYF. In DNA, the CDR3 is TGTGCCACCAGTGATTTGACGGGCAGCAATCAAGAGACCCAGTACTTC.

The chain uses TRBV6-2 or TRBV6-3 and TRBJ1-1, with 8 bases fitting TRBD1. CDR3 length: 14 amino acids. V was clipped by 5 bases and J by 5 bases; unmatched bases: 7. Germline V lookup: CDR1 MNHEY, CDR2 SVGEGT. Here the CDR3 DNA reads TGTGCCAGCAGTGGCCGACAGGGGCCGACTGAAGCTTTCTTT. Its protein is CASSGRQGPTEAFF.

Only one count was recorded for this clone. The chain joins TRBV6-5 to TRBJ1-1, with D possibly being TRBD1 (5 bases). Trimming removed 7 bases at V and 4 bases at J, with 13 bases between. This CDR3 is built from 13 residues. CDR1 and CDR2 (germline): MNHEY, SVGAGI. The DNA of the CDR3 is TGTGCCAGCATAAGGGGAGTGAGCACTGAAGCTTTCTTT. Translation: CASIRGVSTEAFF.

This sequence joins TRBV5-4 and TRBJ1-1; TRBD1 is a possible D gene (5 bases). The germline V gene encodes CDR1 SGHNT and CDR2 YYREEE (reference sequence). Trimming shortened V by 4 bases and J by 0 bases, and 10 bases separated the two germline ends. The CDR3 runs 14 residues. The CDR3 here is CASSKGPMNTEAFF. CDR3 nucleotides: TGTGCCAGCAGCAAGGGACCGATGAACACTGAAGCTTTCTTT. Filled out from reference TRBV5-4 and TRBJ1-1, the complete variable domain reads ETGVTQSPTHLIKTRGQQVTLRCSSQSGHNTVSWYQQALGQGPQFIFQYYREEENGRGNFPPRFSGLQFPNYSSELNVNALELDDSALYLCASSKGPMNTEAFFGQGTRLTVV.

The V call is TRBV6-5, the J call TRBJ2-4; 11 bases agree with TRBD1. CDR1 is MNHEY and CDR2 is SVGAGI in the germline V gene. V gave up 5 bases and J gave up 8 bases; unmatched junction bases: 5. This CDR3 region has 14 residues. CDR3 loop: CASSPGQGAYIQYF. The CDR3 region has the DNA TGTGCCAGCAGTCCTGGACAGGGGGCATACATTCAGTACTTC.

This chain's CDR3 is CATSDLAGAQYNEQFF. For the CDR3, the DNA is TGTGCCACCAGTGATCTAGCGGGGGCTCAATACAATGAGCAGTTCTTC. The chain recombines TRBV24-1 with TRBJ2-1, with 10 bases fitting TRBD2. The CDR3 sequence is 16 residues long. The germline V gene has CDR1 KGHDR and CDR2 SFDVKD. V shed 3 bases, J shed 4 bases, and the junction held 5 bases outside the gene matches.

A single count supports this clone. This chain uses TRBV7-9 with TRBJ2-7; TRBD1 might be the D (6 bases). Germline V gene lookup returns CDR1 SEHNR and CDR2 FQNEAQ (reference sequence). This CDR3 spans 13 amino acids. V gave up 5 bases and J gave up 4 bases, with 12 bases separating them. In DNA, the CDR3 is TGTGCCAGCAGCCCCCGGACAGTTTACGAGCAGTACTTC. Amino acids: CASSPRTVYEQYF.

A single count supports this clone. The chain recombines TRBV5-6 with TRBJ1-4; 10 bases match TRBD1. The CDR3 runs 14 residues. V was pared by 6 bases and J by 3 bases, with 2 bases of the junction left unmatched. From germline, CDR1 is SGHDT and CDR2 YYEEEE. The CDR3 protein is CASIGQGANEKLFF. CDR3 in DNA: TGTGCCAGCATCGGACAGGGGGCTAATGAAAAACTGTTTTTT.

The V gene is TRBV6-5, the J gene TRBJ1-2; no definite D call. The germline V gene encodes CDR1 MNHEY and CDR2 SVGAGI. The CDR3 has 13 amino acids. Trimming cost V 2 bases and J 8 bases, with 12 bases left between them. CDR3: CASSYQTVGGYTF. CDR3 DNA: TGTGCCAGCAGTTACCAAACAGTGGGCGGCTACACCTTC.

The chain carries TRBV18 and TRBJ2-7, with 8 bases aligning to TRBD1. Looked up from germline, CDR1 is KGHSH and CDR2 is LQKENI. V was clipped by 5 bases and J by 5 bases; unmatched bases: 14. The CDR3 spans 16 residues. As DNA, the CDR3 is TGTGCCAGCTCATACCGCCAAGGACAGGGAGAGGACGAGCAGTACTTC. Translated, it gives CASSYRQGQGEDEQYF.

The gene calls are TRBV12-5 and TRBJ1-1; D remains unclear. This CDR3 region has 13 residues. V was pared by 1 base and J by 2 bases, with 5 bases between. Germline CDR1 reads LGHNT; CDR2 reads FRNRAP. The CDR3 DNA sequence: TGTGCTAGTGGTTTGGCCGTCAACACTGAAGCTTTCTTT. It yields the protein CASGLAVNTEAFF.

J is TRBJ1-5 and V is TRBV28; D perhaps matches TRBD1 (5 bases). CDR3 length: 16 amino acids. Germline V lookup: CDR1 MDHEN, CDR2 SYDVKM. V dropped 7 bases and J dropped 1 base, with 17 bases sitting between them. CDR3 residues: CASTNERGLSNQPQHF. CDR3 bases: TGTGCCAGCACCAACGAGAGGGGTTTGAGCAATCAGCCCCAGCATTTT.

On this clone: The sample carries other DNA sequences with the same CDR3. The rearrangement links TRBV7-3 to TRBJ1-5; 7 nucleotides agree with TRBD1. Germline V gene sequence: CDR1 SGHTA, CDR2 FQGTGA. There are 13 residues in the CDR3. The V segment lost 0 bases and the J segment 7 bases; nucleotides outside the gene matches: 0. The CDR3 sequence is CASSLTGGQPQHF. The CDR3 coding sequence is TGTGCCAGCAGCTTAACAGGGGGCCAGCCCCAGCATTTT.

The V gene is TRBV27, the J gene TRBJ2-7; 8 nucleotides align to TRBD1. V was clipped by 6 bases and J by 4 bases; unmatched bases: 5. This CDR3 region has 13 residues. Per the germline V gene, CDR1 is MNHEY and CDR2 is SMNVEV (reference sequence). In DNA, the CDR3 is TGTGCCAGCAGGGAACAGGGGGTTTACGAGCAGTACTTC. Amino acid sequence: CASREQGVYEQYF.

This chain joins TRBV4-2 and TRBJ2-1; perhaps TRBD1 as D (6 bases). CDR1 is LGHNA and CDR2 is YNFKEQ in the germline V gene. The CDR3 has 15 residues. The ends were cut back, 0 bases at V and 2 bases at J, with 8 bases in the middle. The CDR3 loop reads CASSQDRQAYNEQFF. CDR3 in DNA: TGTGCCAGCAGCCAAGATAGACAGGCCTACAATGAGCAGTTCTTC.

The rearrangement uses TRBV11-2 and TRBJ2-3; D uncertain. Germline V gene sequence: CDR1 SGHAT, CDR2 FQNNGV. The CDR3 totals 14 residues. V gave up 0 bases and J gave up 0 bases, with 4 bases separating them. CDR3 sequence: CASSLDPSTDTQYF. The CDR3 coding sequence is TGTGCCAGCAGCTTAGATCCCAGCACAGATACGCAGTATTTT.

The V gene is TRBV7-2, the J gene TRBJ2-7; 7 bases are a match to TRBD1. CDR3 size: 15 residues. In germline, CDR1 is SGHTA, CDR2 FQGNSA. Trimming took 5 bases from V and 2 from J; bases not matched to a gene: 9. CDR3 sequence reads: CASSVTGTAPYEQYF. CDR3 bases: TGTGCCAGCAGCGTCACCGGGACAGCACCCTACGAGCAGTACTTC.

The V gene is TRBV27, the J gene TRBJ1-2, with 8 bases aligning to TRBD1. The CDR3 consists of 17 residues. The junction had 13 bases not matched to a gene; V was cut back by 6 bases and J by 1 base. Germline values: CDR1 MNHEY, CDR2 SMNVEV (reference sequence). The chain's CDR3 is CASRMVGTGGFNYGYTF. CDR3 DNA sequence: TGTGCCAGCAGAATGGTCGGTACAGGGGGATTTAACTATGGCTACACCTTC.

The chain combines TRBV7-2 with TRBJ1-2; weak D call: TRBD1 (5 bases). The CDR3 sequence is 15 residues long. Looked up from germline, CDR1 is SGHTA and CDR2 is FQGNSA. Trimming removed 0 bases from V and 6 bases from J, with 14 bases in between. CDR3 region: CASSLAVRRVDGYTF. DNA for the CDR3: TGTGCCAGCAGCTTAGCAGTTCGCAGGGTCGATGGCTACACCTTC.

This rearrangement joins TRBV27 to TRBJ2-7; D might be TRBD2 (6 bases). Germline V gene lookup returns CDR1 MNHEY and CDR2 SMNVEV (reference sequence). Trimming cost V 1 base and J 3 bases, with 7 bases left between them. The CDR3 is 13 amino acids. The CDR3 protein is CASSLWRDYEQYF. DNA for the CDR3: TGTGCCAGCAGTTTATGGCGGGACTACGAGCAGTACTTC.

The chain joins TRBV28 to TRBJ1-4, with TRBD1 identical over 7 bases. The CDR3 extends over 18 amino acids. Germline CDR1 reads MDHEN; CDR2 reads SYDVKM. Trimming removed 3 bases from V and 8 bases from J; junction bases left unmatched: 18. CDR3 DNA sequence: TGTGCCAGCAGTTTTCCCCGCCAGGGGGGGAGGTTAGTCGAAAAACTGTTTTTT. Its protein product is CASSFPRQGGRLVEKLFF.

The V call is TRBV28, the J call TRBJ2-7; 11 nucleotides agree with TRBD2. With V trimmed by 4 bases and J by 7 bases, 3 bases remained unmatched. CDR3 length: 13 amino acids. Germline V CDR1 and CDR2: MDHEN, SYDVKM. The CDR3 spells CASSSGLAVEQYF. The CDR3 bases are TGTGCCAGCAGTTCGGGACTAGCGGTGGAGCAGTACTTC.

The V and J genes are TRBV6-5 and TRBJ1-1; the D gene is possibly TRBD1 (6 bases). The V gene's germline CDR1 is MNHEY and CDR2 SVGAGI. The CDR3 sequence is 13 residues long. V was pared by 5 bases and J by 1 base, with 8 bases between. The CDR3 nucleotides read TGTGCCAGCAGTAGACAGGAGAACACTGAAGCTTTCTTT. Translation: CASSRQENTEAFF.